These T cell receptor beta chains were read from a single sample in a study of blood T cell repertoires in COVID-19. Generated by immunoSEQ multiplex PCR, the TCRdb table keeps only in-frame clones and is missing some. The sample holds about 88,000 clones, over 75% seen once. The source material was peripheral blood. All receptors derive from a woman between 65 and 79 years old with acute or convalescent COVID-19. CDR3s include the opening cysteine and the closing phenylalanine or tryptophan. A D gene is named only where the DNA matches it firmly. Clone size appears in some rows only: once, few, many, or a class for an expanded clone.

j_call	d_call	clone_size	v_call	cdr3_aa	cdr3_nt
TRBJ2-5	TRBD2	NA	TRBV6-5	CASSYERGETQYF	TGTGCCAGCAGTTACGAGCGGGGAGAGACCCAGTACTTC
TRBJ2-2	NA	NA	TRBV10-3	CAISGGGSPTGELFF	TGTGCCATCAGTGGCGGCGGTTCCCCCACCGGGGAGCTGTTTTTT
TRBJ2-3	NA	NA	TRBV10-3	CATLFGPGGTDTQYF	TGTGCCACCCTATTCGGGCCGGGGGGCACAGATACGCAGTATTTT
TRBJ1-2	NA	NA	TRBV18	CASSPQTDMTDYGYTF	TGTGCCAGCTCACCCCAGACAGATATGACGGATTATGGCTACACCTTC
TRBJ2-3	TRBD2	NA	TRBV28	CASRYSGATDTQYF	TGTGCCAGCAGATATAGCGGGGCCACAGATACGCAGTATTTT
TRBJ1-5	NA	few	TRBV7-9	CASSSQSQPQHF	TGTGCCAGCAGCTCACAGTCTCAGCCCCAGCATTTT
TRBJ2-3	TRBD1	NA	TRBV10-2	CASRPTGSADTQYF	TGCGCCAGCAGACCGACAGGGAGTGCAGATACGCAGTATTTT
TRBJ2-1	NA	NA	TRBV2	CASRFGELNEQFF	TGTGCCAGCCGGTTCGGGGAATTGAATGAGCAGTTCTTC
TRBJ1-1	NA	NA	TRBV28	CAIVGAFEAFF	TGTGCGATCGTGGGGGCATTTGAAGCTTTCTTT
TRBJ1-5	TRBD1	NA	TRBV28	CASSLPGQGNQPQHF	TGTGCCAGCAGTCTACCGGGACAGGGGAATCAGCCCCAGCATTTT
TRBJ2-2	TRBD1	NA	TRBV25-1	CASSELQGARTGELFF	TGTGCCAGCAGTGAACTACAGGGGGCGCGAACCGGGGAGCTGTTTTTT
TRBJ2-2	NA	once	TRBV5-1	CASSLGRGTGELFF	TGCGCCAGCAGCTTGGGGAGAGGCACCGGGGAGCTGTTTTTT
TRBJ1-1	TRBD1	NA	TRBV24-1	CATSRQGTEAFF	TGTGCCACCAGCCGACAGGGGACTGAAGCTTTCTTT
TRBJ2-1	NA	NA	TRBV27	CASSLIAAYNEQFF	TGTGCCAGCAGTTTAATAGCGGCTTACAATGAGCAGTTCTTC
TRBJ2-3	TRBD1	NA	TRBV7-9	CASSTGGSSTDTQYF	TGTGCCAGCAGCACAGGGGGGTCAAGCACAGATACGCAGTATTTT
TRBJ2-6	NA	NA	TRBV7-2	CASSFETPLSGANVLTF	TGTGCCAGCAGCTTCGAAACGCCGCTATCTGGGGCCAACGTCCTGACTTTC
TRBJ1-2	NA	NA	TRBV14	CASSQMRGQDYGYTF	TGTGCCAGCAGCCAGATGAGGGGACAAGACTATGGCTACACCTTC
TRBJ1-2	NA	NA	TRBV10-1	CASSDRGYGYTF	TGCGCCAGCAGTGACAGGGGCTATGGCTACACCTTC
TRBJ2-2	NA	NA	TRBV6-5	CASSYSYPWETGELFF	TGTGCCAGCAGTTACTCGTATCCCTGGGAGACCGGGGAGCTGTTTTTT
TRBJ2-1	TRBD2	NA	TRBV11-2	CASSLLRGNEQFF	TGTGCCAGCAGCTTACTGCGGGGGAATGAGCAGTTCTTC
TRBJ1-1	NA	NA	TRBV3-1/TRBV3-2	CASSQQGMEAFF	TGTGCCAGCAGCCAACAGGGTATGGAAGCTTTCTTT
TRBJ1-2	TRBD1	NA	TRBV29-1	CSVVGQGASYGYTF	TGCAGCGTTGTCGGACAGGGGGCGTCCTATGGCTACACCTTC
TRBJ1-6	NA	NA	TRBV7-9	CASSLASDNSPLHF	TGTGCCAGCAGCTTAGCATCGGATAATTCACCCCTCCACTTT
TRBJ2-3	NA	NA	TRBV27	CASSLFREYDTQYF	TGTGCCAGCAGTTTATTTCGGGAATACGATACGCAGTATTTT
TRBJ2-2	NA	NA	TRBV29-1	CSVSNKRAGKDTGELFF	TGCAGCGTATCGAACAAAAGGGCGGGGAAGGACACCGGGGAGCTGTTTTTT
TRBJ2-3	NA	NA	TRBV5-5	CASSFERVFGGLTDTQYF	TGTGCCAGCAGCTTCGAGCGGGTGTTCGGGGGGCTCACAGATACGCAGTATTTT
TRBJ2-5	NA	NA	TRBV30	CACNAPYRVPQETQYF	TGTGCCTGTAACGCTCCCTACAGGGTCCCCCAAGAGACCCAGTACTTC
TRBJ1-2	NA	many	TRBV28	CAAAGGVIVNGYTF	TGTGCCGCCGCGGGGGGAGTAATAGTAAATGGCTACACCTTC
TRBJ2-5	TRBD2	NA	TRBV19	CASSTGAGGEETQYF	TGTGCCAGTAGTACGGGAGCGGGAGGGGAAGAGACCCAGTACTTC
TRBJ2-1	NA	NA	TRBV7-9	CASSLERPRPGEQFF	TGTGCCAGCAGCTTAGAGAGACCCCGACCAGGTGAGCAGTTCTTC
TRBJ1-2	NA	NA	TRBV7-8	CASSLAQAPHSYGYTF	TGTGCCAGCAGCTTAGCCCAGGCCCCCCACTCCTATGGCTACACCTTC
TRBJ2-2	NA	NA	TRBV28	CASSLGGVTGELFF	TGTGCCAGCAGTTTAGGAGGGGTGACCGGGGAGCTGTTTTTT
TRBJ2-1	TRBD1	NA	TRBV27	CASSPQSPGQGAFNEQFF	TGTGCCAGCAGTCCGCAATCCCCGGGACAGGGGGCGTTTAATGAGCAGTTCTTC
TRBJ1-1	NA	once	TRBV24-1	CATSGEGVDTEAFF	TGTGCCACCAGTGGTGAGGGGGTGGACACTGAAGCTTTCTTT
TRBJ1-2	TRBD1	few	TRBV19	CASSLNRGHGYTF	TGTGCCAGTAGTTTAAACAGGGGGCATGGCTACACCTTC
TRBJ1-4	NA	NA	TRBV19	CASSMGQANEKLFF	TGTGCCAGTAGTATGGGGCAAGCTAATGAAAAACTGTTTTTT
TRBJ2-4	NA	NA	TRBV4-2	CASSHLGVEGPEDIQYF	TGTGCCAGCAGCCATTTAGGTGTGGAGGGACCGGAAGACATTCAGTACTTC
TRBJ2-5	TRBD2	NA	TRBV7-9	CASSEAGTSGKKETQYF	TGTGCCAGCAGCGAGGCCGGGACTAGCGGGAAAAAAGAGACCCAGTACTTC
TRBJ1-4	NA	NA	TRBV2	CASGGRREKLFF	TGTGCCAGCGGAGGCCGGAGGGAAAAACTGTTTTTT
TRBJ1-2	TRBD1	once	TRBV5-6	CASSADRASGYTF	TGTGCCAGCAGCGCGGACAGGGCGTCAGGCTACACCTTC